This T cell receptor beta chain appears in the sequencing data of a study of T cell repertoires in aging, cancer and after chemotherapy. General study results and limits: These repertoire data do not allow conclusions about immunological memory after chemotherapy.

Trimming stripped 3 bases from V and 7 bases from J, with 10 bases between. CDR1 is SGHTA, CDR2 FQGNSA, per germline. This CDR3 contains 13 residues. The template was genomic DNA from peripheral blood, not RNA. A mixed TRB-A/B primer pool amplified rearranged TRB by multiplex touch-down PCR. A single record per CDR3 protein comes from TCRdb applying MiXCR to the multiplex PCR reads. This table has about 660 distinct CDR3 sequences, approximately 40% appearing once. Turning to this clonotype: Its antigen is unknown.

Sequenced sample: blood. The receptor was isolated from a human donor with a solid tumor. The gene calls are TRBV7-2 and TRBJ1-5; D is ambiguous. CDR3 region: CASSLSSQQPQHF. The CDR3 DNA sequence: TGTGCCAGCAGCTTGAGTTCCCAGCAGCCCCAGCATTTT. Complete variable domain (other parts from reference TRBV7-2 and TRBJ1-5): GAGVSQSPSNKVTEKGKDVELRCDPISGHTALYWYRQSLGQGLEFLIYFQGNSAPDKSGLPSDRFSAERTGGSVSTLTIQRTQQEDSAVYLCASSLSSQQPQHFGDGTRLSIL.